The 29 T cell receptor beta chains below come from one sample, sequenced in a study of T cell responses to AZD1222 COVID-19 vaccine. Libraries were prepared by immunoSEQ multiplex PCR; TCRdb keeps only in-frame clonotypes and omits some of them. The profile shows some 130,000 clones, 90% to 95% of them singletons. Sequencing used peripheral blood, obtained on day 0 of AZD1222 vaccination. The origin of the receptors is an adult in good health.

The CDR3 DNA sequence: TGTGCCAGCTCCGATACAGGGACTCTTAACTATGGCTACACCTTC. It specifies CASSDTGTLNYGYTF. The chain employs TRBV9 and TRBJ1-2; tentatively, D is TRBD1 (6 bases). The germline V and J ends were trimmed by 7 bases and 1 base, with 17 bases remaining between them. The CDR3 covers 15 residues. Germline V gives CDR1 SGDLS, CDR2 YYNGEE.

The rearrangement joins TRBV10-3 to TRBJ2-7; the match to TRBD1 covers 7 bases. From germline, CDR1 is ENHRY and CDR2 SYGVKD. The CDR3 totals 14 residues. The ends lost 2 bases at V and 2 bases at J; junction bases unmatched: 3. In nucleotides, the CDR3 is TGTGCCATCAGTGAGGGGCAGGGGGCCTACGAGCAGTACTTC. This sequence encodes CAISEGQGAYEQYF.

In the case of this clone: Germline and junction disagree at one end, which may indicate a read error. The chain couples TRBV5-5 to TRBJ1-2; 9 positions agree with TRBD1. The CDR3 is 11 residues long. The germline V gene encodes CDR1 SGHKS and CDR2 YYEKEE (reference sequence). For the CDR3, the DNA is TGTGCCAGCAGCCTCAATCGGGACAGGGCCTTC. Translated, it gives CASSLNRDRAF.

The chain recombines TRBV6-2 or TRBV6-3 with TRBJ1-5; D unclear. Trimming pared 5 bases from V and 2 bases from J, leaving 7 bases between. Germline loops: CDR1 MNHEY, CDR2 SVGEGT. The CDR3 extends over 13 amino acids. Written as DNA, the CDR3 is TGTGCCAGCAGTGGTTTTGGCAATCAGCCCCAGCATTTT. It yields the protein CASSGFGNQPQHF.

In its sample, this clone was seen many times. V gene TRBV4-2 combines with J gene TRBJ2-2, with D perhaps TRBD1 or TRBD2 (5 bases each). V shed 0 bases and J shed 6 bases, with 14 bases lying between them. Germline V CDR1 and CDR2: LGHNA, YNFKEQ. The CDR3 has 16 residues. DNA of the CDR3: TGTGCCAGCAGCCAAGAACGAGGGATGGGGGCCGGGGAGCTGTTTTTT. This sequence encodes CASSQERGMGAGELFF.

The CDR3 coding sequence is TGTGCTAGTGGAAACACAGGGTTTAATGAAAAACTGTTTTTT. Amino acid sequence: CASGNTGFNEKLFF. The V and J genes are TRBV12-5 and TRBJ1-4; the D gene is possibly TRBD1 (6 bases). The CDR3 length is 14 residues. V was trimmed by 6 bases and J by 4 bases, leaving 12 bases between them. Germline CDR1 and CDR2: LGHNT and FRNRAP.

V gene TRBV9 combines with J gene TRBJ2-7; 13 bases line up with TRBD2. The germline V gene encodes CDR1 SGDLS and CDR2 YYNGEE. The CDR3 sequence is 16 residues long. Germline trimming cut 3 bases from V and 5 bases from J; bases unmatched to any gene: 8. This chain's CDR3 is CASSAGLAGDGHEQYF. In DNA form, the CDR3 reads TGTGCCAGCAGCGCAGGACTAGCGGGAGACGGCCACGAGCAGTACTTC. Filled out from reference TRBV9 and TRBJ2-7, the complete variable domain reads DSGVTQTPKHLITATGQRVTLRCSPRSGDLSVYWYQQSLDQGLQFLIQYYNGEERAKGNILERFSAQQFPDLHSELNLSSLELGDSALYFCASSAGLAGDGHEQYFGPGTRLTVT.

The gene calls are TRBV2 and TRBJ2-3; no reliable D call. This CDR3 is built from 10 residues. V gave up 5 bases and J gave up 5 bases, with 2 bases separating them. The V gene's germline CDR1 is SNHLY and CDR2 FYNNEI. The CDR3 sequence is CASSIDTQYF. CDR3 nucleotides: TGTGCCAGCAGTATAGATACGCAGTATTTT.

The chain carries TRBV7-2 and TRBJ2-5; no clear D gene. The germline CDR1 and CDR2 sequences are SGHTA and FQGNSA. V dropped 6 bases and J dropped 5 bases, with 19 bases sitting between them. The CDR3 sequence is 15 residues long. The CDR3 reads CASRPIRPKAETQYF. As DNA, the CDR3 is TGTGCCAGCAGACCCATTAGGCCAAAGGCGGAGACCCAGTACTTC. Full variable domain (outside the CDR3, taken from reference TRBV7-2 and TRBJ2-5): GAGVSQSPSNKVTEKGKDVELRCDPISGHTALYWYRQSLGQGLEFLIYFQGNSAPDKSGLPSDRFSAERTGGSVSTLTIQRTQQEDSAVYLCASRPIRPKAETQYFGPGTRLLVL.

This sequence joins TRBV27 and TRBJ1-2; 9 nucleotides agree with TRBD1. The germline gives CDR1 MNHEY, CDR2 SMNVEV (reference sequence). The CDR3 is 13 residues long. The V gene end was trimmed by 4 bases and the J gene end by 7 bases; junction bases not matched to a gene: 4. CDR3 loop: CASSSTGGGGYTF. CDR3 in DNA: TGTGCCAGCAGTTCTACAGGGGGCGGTGGCTACACCTTC.

The chain has TRBV3-1 (or the pseudogene TRBV3-2) and TRBJ2-3; 8 positions match TRBD1. The CDR3 is 17 amino acids. J lost 1 base, V lost 4 bases, and 10 bases had no gene match. Germline assignment: CDR1 LGHDT and CDR2 YNNKEL (reference sequence). In DNA, the CDR3 is TGTGCCAGCAGCCGCCTCCCCCCGGGACAGGGCACAGATACGCAGTATTTT. This sequence encodes CASSRLPPGQGTDTQYF.

V is TRBV19 and J is TRBJ2-3; D possibly matches TRBD1 or TRBD2 (5 bases each). CDR3 length equals 16 residues. The V end lost 4 bases, the J end lost 2 bases, and 16 bases lay between the germline ends. CDR1 and CDR2 (germline): LNHDA, SQIVND (reference sequence). The DNA for the CDR3 is TGTGCCAGTAGTAAGTCTTCGACGGGACCCACAGATACGCAGTATTTT. Its protein is CASSKSSTGPTDTQYF.

J is TRBJ1-5 and V is TRBV29-1; TRBD1 aligns across 7 bases. CDR1 is SQVTM, CDR2 ANQGSEA, per germline. The CDR3 covers 14 residues. The ends lost 7 bases at V and 2 bases at J; junction bases unmatched: 8. As DNA, the CDR3 is TGCAGCGCAAAGACAGGGCCGGGCAATCAGCCCCAGCATTTT. Translating it yields CSAKTGPGNQPQHF. The variable domain in full, with the rest retrieved from reference TRBV29-1 and TRBJ1-5, is SAVISQKPSRDICQRGTSLTIQCQVDSQVTMMFWYRQQPGQSLTLIATANQGSEATYESGFVIDKFPISRPNLTFSTLTVSNMSPEDSSIYLCSAKTGPGNQPQHFGDGTRLSIL.

V usage is TRBV6-1 and J usage is TRBJ2-2; TRBD2 agrees at 7 bases. After removal of 1 base from V and 4 bases from J, the junction contained 6 bases not matched to a gene. Germline CDR1 reads MNHNS; CDR2 reads SASEGT. This CDR3 contains 16 residues. The CDR3 is CASSEGVLAVTGELFF. The CDR3 DNA reads as TGTGCCAGCAGTGAAGGGGTCCTAGCGGTCACCGGGGAGCTGTTTTTT.

This chain uses TRBV6-5 with TRBJ1-1, with unresolved D. V was clipped by 2 bases and J by 5 bases, with 3 bases between them. This CDR3 has 11 amino acids. CDR1 is MNHEY and CDR2 is SVGAGI in the germline V gene. This CDR3 is CASSYRTEAFF. The DNA for the CDR3 is TGTGCCAGCAGTTACAGGACTGAAGCTTTCTTT.

This clone was seen only once. The V and J genes are TRBV10-3 and TRBJ1-5; D might be TRBD1 (5 bases). Trimming took 0 bases from V and 11 from J, leaving 14 bases between them. This CDR3 contains 14 residues. Germline-derived CDR1 and CDR2 are ENHRY and SYGVKD. The CDR3 sequence is CAISESGVGVAQHF. The CDR3 nucleotides are TGTGCCATCAGTGAGTCAGGGGTCGGAGTGGCCCAGCATTTT.

V gene TRBV6-6 combines with J gene TRBJ2-3, with D perhaps matching TRBD1 (8 bases). CDR3 size: 14 residues. CDR1 MNHNY and CDR2 SVGAGI come from the germline V gene (reference sequence). The V end was cut by 2 bases, the J end by 10 bases, with 16 bases between. The CDR3 coding sequence is TGTGCCAGCAGTTACCACAGGGGGGGGTTGGCGCAGTATTTT. It specifies CASSYHRGGLAQYF.

V usage is TRBV11-1 and J usage is TRBJ2-7, with D perhaps TRBD2 (6 bases). The CDR3 length is 11 residues. With 10 bases removed from V and 3 bases from J, the gap between germline ends came to 10 bases. The germline CDR1 and CDR2 sequences are SGHAT and FQDESV (reference sequence). For the CDR3, the DNA is TGTGCCACTGGCGGGATCTACGAGCAGTACTTC. It yields the protein CATGGIYEQYF.

On this clone: At one of its ends the junction is not consistent with the germline gene, which may arise from a read error. The CDR3 sequence is CASIESASYNSPLHF. CDR3 in DNA: TGTGCCAGCATTGAATCCGCCTCCTATAATTCACCCCTCCACTTT. This sequence joins TRBV6-1 and TRBJ1-6; D unresolved. The CDR3 spans 15 residues. From germline, CDR1 is MNHNS and CDR2 SASEGT.

The chain has TRBV7-3 and TRBJ2-1; TRBD1 aligns across 9 bases. The CDR3 loop spans 15 amino acids. V was clipped by 3 bases and J by 4 bases; unmatched bases: 4. Germline CDR1 is SGHTA and CDR2 is FQGTGA. In DNA, the CDR3 is TGTGCCAGCAGCTTGGGACAGGGAAGTTACAATGAGCAGTTCTTC. Translation: CASSLGQGSYNEQFF. Variable domain in full (rest from reference TRBV7-3 and TRBJ2-1): GAGVSQTPSNKVTEKGKYVELRCDPISGHTALYWYRQSLGQGPEFLIYFQGTGAADDSGLPNDRFFAVRPEGSVSTLKIQRTERGDSAVYLCASSLGQGSYNEQFFGPGTRLTVL.

This clone was seen a single time. The chain joins TRBV9 to TRBJ2-4; D may be TRBD1 (6 bases). Trimming took off 1 base at V and 1 base at J, with 6 bases between the two ends. The CDR3 has 14 residues. Germline assignment: CDR1 SGDLS and CDR2 YYNGEE. The chain's CDR3 is CASSVTGAKNIQYF. For the CDR3, the DNA is TGTGCCAGCAGCGTAACAGGGGCCAAAAACATTCAGTACTTC. The full variable domain, in which reference TRBV9 and TRBJ2-4 provide the parts outside the CDR3, is DSGVTQTPKHLITATGQRVTLRCSPRSGDLSVYWYQQSLDQGLQFLIQYYNGEERAKGNILERFSAQQFPDLHSELNLSSLELGDSALYFCASSVTGAKNIQYFGAGTRLSVL.

The V and J genes are TRBV7-2 and TRBJ2-1; 10 bases map to TRBD2. Trimming took 0 bases from V and 0 from J; bases not matched to a gene: 2. This CDR3 has 17 residues. CDR1 and CDR2 (germline): SGHTA, FQGNSA. CDR3 coding DNA: TGTGCCAGCAGCTTAGCGAGGACTAGCGGCTCCTACAATGAGCAGTTCTTC. Its translation: CASSLARTSGSYNEQFF.

The V call is TRBV27, the J call TRBJ1-1; D possibly corresponds to TRBD1 (6 bases). The CDR3 consists of 14 residues. Germline V CDR1 and CDR2: MNHEY, SMNVEV (reference sequence). V gave up 1 base and J gave up 8 bases, with 14 bases separating them. Here the CDR3 DNA reads TGTGCCAGCAGTTTATTGGGGGGGGCGTCGGAAGCTTTCTTT. Protein: CASSLLGGASEAFF.

This chain uses TRBV7-2 with TRBJ1-4, with D perhaps matching TRBD1 (5 bases). The CDR3 extends over 16 amino acids. Trimming cost V 1 base and J 0 bases, with 9 bases left between them. Germline loops: CDR1 SGHTA, CDR2 FQGNSA. The CDR3 loop reads CASSLGTYATNEKLFF. CDR3 DNA sequence: TGTGCCAGCAGCTTAGGGACATACGCAACTAATGAAAAACTGTTTTTT.

This chain links TRBV5-1 with TRBJ2-3; 8 nucleotides match TRBD2. Germline V gene sequence: CDR1 SGHRS, CDR2 YFSETQ. CDR3 size: 16 residues. V was clipped by 4 bases and J by 3 bases; unmatched bases: 10. The CDR3 is CASSPLSSGSTDTQYF. The DNA of the CDR3 is TGCGCCAGCAGCCCCTTATCGAGCGGGAGTACAGATACGCAGTATTTT.

This clone was recorded once. This chain uses TRBV18 with TRBJ2-7; 11 bases agree with TRBD2. CDR1 KGHSH and CDR2 LQKENI come from the germline V gene. With V trimmed by 5 bases and J by 3 bases, 3 bases remained unmatched. This CDR3 is built from 14 residues. CDR3: CASSSLAGDYEQYF. For the CDR3, the DNA is TGTGCCAGCTCATCACTAGCGGGGGACTACGAGCAGTACTTC.

The J gene is TRBJ2-1, the V gene TRBV7-3, with TRBD2 as a possible D gene (5 bases). Trimming cost V 4 bases and J 0 bases, with 10 bases left between them. Germline V gives CDR1 SGHTA, CDR2 FQGTGA. The CDR3 runs to 15 residues. CDR3 in amino acids: CASSSAESSYNEQFF. Here the CDR3 DNA reads TGTGCCAGCAGCTCAGCGGAGAGCTCCTACAATGAGCAGTTCTTC.

CDR3 DNA: TGTGCCAGCGGTACAAGAACCGATCGGGGCTACACCTTC. Translating gives CASGTRTDRGYTF. The genes are TRBV28 and TRBJ1-2; no firm D call. CDR1 and CDR2 (germline): MDHEN, SYDVKM. CDR3 size: 13 residues. The V gene lost 8 bases and the J gene lost 8 bases, with 18 bases spanning the gap.

The CDR3 reads CASSPLSNTEAFF. For the CDR3, the DNA is TGTGCCAGCAGCCCTCTATCTAACACTGAAGCTTTCTTT. The chain joins TRBV7-9 to TRBJ1-1, with D unresolved. Germline CDR1 reads SEHNR; CDR2 reads FQNEAQ (reference sequence). The CDR3 is made up of 13 amino acids. Trimming shortened V by 5 bases and J by 2 bases, and 9 bases separated the two germline ends. The full variable domain, its missing parts supplied by reference TRBV7-9 and TRBJ1-1, is DTGVSQNPRHKITKRGQNVTFRCDPISEHNRLYWYRQTLGQGPEFLTYFQNEAQLEKSRLLSDRFSAERPKGSFSTLEIQRTEQGDSAMYLCASSPLSNTEAFFGQGTRLTVV.